One and the same sample provided the 27 T cell receptor beta chains below, sequenced in a study of T cell changes during pregnancy in multiple sclerosis (dated by TCRdb to between 2018 and 2021). Library preparation used the immunoSEQ multiplex PCR assay. Here the immuneACCESS table is served through TCRdb, limited to in-frame sequences with V and J called. Missing clones are a known gap in these copies; in checked studies unresolved V genes cover under half, and the rest lacks a known reason. This sample comprises tens of thousands of clones, about 94% of them detected only once. The ten top clones hold about 0.37% of the sample. This sample comprised CD4+ T cells from peripheral blood mononuclear cells, obtained after pregnancy. These TCRs come from a female donor with multiple sclerosis, enrolled in a pregnancy study.

V gene TRBV29-1 combines with J gene TRBJ1-5, with D possibly being TRBD1 (5 bases). The germline V and J ends were trimmed by 6 bases and 0 bases, with 12 bases remaining between them. This CDR3 has 14 amino acids. Germline assignment: CDR1 SQVTM and CDR2 ANQGSEA. CDR3 residues: CSVQGLDSNQPQHF. Here the CDR3 DNA reads TGCAGCGTCCAGGGTTTGGATAGCAATCAGCCCCAGCATTTT. Together with reference TRBV29-1 and TRBJ1-5, the CDR3 gives the full variable domain: SAVISQKPSRDICQRGTSLTIQCQVDSQVTMMFWYRQQPGQSLTLIATANQGSEATYESGFVIDKFPISRPNLTFSTLTVSNMSPEDSSIYLCSVQGLDSNQPQHFGDGTRLSIL.

The CDR3 region is CASSLTGVFAQFF. Here the CDR3 DNA reads TGTGCCAGCAGCCTGACAGGGGTCTTCGCGCAGTTCTTC. The rearrangement joins TRBV5-6 to TRBJ2-1; 8 bases fit TRBD1. This CDR3 is built from 13 residues. The V gene end was trimmed by 4 bases and the J gene end by 12 bases; junction bases not matched to a gene: 9. CDR1 and CDR2 from the germline V gene are SGHDT and YYEEEE.

The J gene is TRBJ2-1, the V gene TRBV4-1; 7 positions match TRBD1. The CDR3 totals 15 residues. The germline gives CDR1 MGHRA, CDR2 YSYEKL. The trim removed 2 bases at V and 7 bases at J, leaving 8 bases unmatched. CDR3: CASSQRTGYGNEQFF. In DNA, the CDR3 is TGCGCCAGCAGCCAAAGGACAGGTTACGGGAATGAGCAGTTCTTC.

The rearrangement joins TRBV10-3 to TRBJ1-5; weak D call: TRBD1 (6 bases). Deletions cut 8 bases from V and 1 base from J, with 15 bases between. Germline V gives CDR1 ENHRY, CDR2 SYGVKD. The CDR3 consists of 15 residues. CDR3 loop: CAIAWGQGSNQPQHF. In DNA form, the CDR3 reads TGTGCCATCGCATGGGGTCAGGGGAGCAATCAGCCCCAGCATTTT.

J is TRBJ2-5 and V is TRBV2; D may be TRBD2 (6 bases). Trimming took off 11 bases at V and 1 base at J, with 11 bases between the two ends. The CDR3 runs to 12 residues. CDR1 is SNHLY, CDR2 FYNNEI, per germline. CDR3 sequence: CALRRGQETQYF. DNA for the CDR3: TGTGCCCTCCGGAGGGGCCAAGAGACCCAGTACTTC.

The chain has TRBV14 and TRBJ2-5; D unclear. V shed 3 bases and J shed 2 bases, with 7 bases lying between them. The CDR3 is 13 residues long. Germline CDR1 SGHDN, CDR2 FVKESK. CDR3 DNA sequence: TGTGCCAGCAGCCATGGTCAGCAAGAGACCCAGTACTTC. This sequence encodes CASSHGQQETQYF. The whole variable domain, filled in from reference TRBV14 and TRBJ2-5, reads EAGVTQFPSHSVIEKGQTVTLRCDPISGHDNLYWYRRVMGKEIKFLLHFVKESKQDESGMPNNRFLAERTGGTYSTLKVQPAELEDSGVYFCASSHGQQETQYFGPGTRLLVL.

This chain links TRBV10-3 with TRBJ2-6; no clear D gene. V dropped 3 bases and J dropped 0 bases, with 3 bases sitting between them. The germline CDR1 and CDR2 sequences are ENHRY and SYGVKD. There are 14 residues in the CDR3. CDR3 region: CAISDSSGANVLTF. The CDR3 DNA reads TGTGCCATCAGTGACAGCTCTGGGGCCAACGTCCTGACTTTC.

The chain recombines TRBV23-1 with TRBJ2-7, with TRBD1 as a possible D gene (6 bases). TRBV23-1 is designated an ORF whose function remains uncertain. Trimming took 8 bases from V and 5 from J, leaving 13 bases between them. This CDR3 is built from 12 residues. In DNA form, the CDR3 reads TGCGCCAGCTCCGACAGGCCCAACGAGCAGTACTTC. As protein: CASSDRPNEQYF.

V is TRBV2 and J is TRBJ1-6; TRBD1 agrees at 7 bases. Germline lookup yields CDR1 SNHLY and CDR2 FYNNEI. The ends lost 5 bases at V and 10 bases at J; junction bases unmatched: 5. The length of the CDR3 is 13 residues. The CDR3 spells CASSTGESSPLHF. CDR3 sequence (DNA): TGTGCCAGCAGTACAGGGGAGTCCTCACCCCTCCACTTT.

The V and J genes are TRBV2 and TRBJ1-3; perhaps TRBD1 as D (6 bases). V dropped 10 bases and J dropped 0 bases, with 16 bases sitting between them. CDR3 length: 15 residues. CDR1 SNHLY and CDR2 FYNNEI come from the germline V gene. The DNA for the CDR3 is TGTGCCATCGCGCTACAGGGATTCTCTGGAAACACCATATATTTT. Residues: CAIALQGFSGNTIYF.

The V gene is TRBV2, the J gene TRBJ2-7; D is possibly TRBD1 (6 bases). The CDR3 consists of 14 residues. Germline V gene lookup returns CDR1 SNHLY and CDR2 FYNNEI. V lost 7 bases and J 2 bases, leaving 15 bases between the germline ends. The CDR3 DNA follows: TGTGCCAGCACCGAACAGGGTCCTACCTACGAGCAGTACTTC. Translated, it gives CASTEQGPTYEQYF.

The chain employs TRBV11-1 and TRBJ2-3; D perhaps matches TRBD1 (6 bases). Looked up from germline, CDR1 is SGHAT and CDR2 is FQDESV (reference sequence). The CDR3 is 13 residues long. Between the trimmed V and J ends, which lost 1 base and 9 bases, there was a span of 11 bases. DNA of the CDR3: TGTGCCAGCAGCTTAGTAGGGGGAAGGACGCAGTATTTT. Translating gives CASSLVGGRTQYF.

This clone was detected once. This rearrangement joins TRBV7-8 to TRBJ2-5; TRBD2 matches at 8 bases. The germline CDR1 and CDR2 sequences are SGHVS and FQNEAQ. V trimming: 0 bases; J trimming: 2 bases; junction bases outside the gene matches: 5. CDR3 size: 16 residues. The CDR3 sequence is CASSLALGGGQETQYF. CDR3 nucleotides: TGTGCCAGCAGCTTAGCGCTGGGCGGGGGGCAAGAGACCCAGTACTTC.

The chain recombines TRBV11-2 with TRBJ1-4; tentative D call: TRBD1 (5 bases). This CDR3 has 13 amino acids. Germline V gene lookup returns CDR1 SGHAT and CDR2 FQNNGV. The germline V and J ends were trimmed by 6 bases and 7 bases, with 12 bases remaining between them. The chain's CDR3 is CASRPVGVEKLFF. The CDR3 DNA reads TGTGCCAGCAGACCGGTAGGGGTTGAAAAACTGTTTTTT. The full variable domain, rest sourced from reference TRBV11-2 and TRBJ1-4, is EAGVAQSPRYKIIEKRQSVAFWCNPISGHATLYWYQQILGQGPKLLIQFQNNGVVDDSQLPKDRFSAERLKGVDSTLKIQPAKLEDSAVYLCASRPVGVEKLFFGSGTQLSVL.

The chain carries TRBV7-8 and TRBJ1-6; no definite D call. This CDR3 spans 14 amino acids. The germline V and J ends were trimmed by 6 bases and 7 bases, with 13 bases remaining between them. Germline CDR1 reads SGHVS; CDR2 reads FQNEAQ. The CDR3 sequence is CASSAGGRNSPLHF. The DNA of the CDR3 is TGTGCCAGCAGTGCGGGAGGGAGAAATTCACCCCTCCACTTT.

The chain recombines TRBV30 with TRBJ1-3; tentative D call: TRBD1 (5 bases). Per germline, CDR1 GTSNPN and CDR2 SVGIG (reference sequence). The CDR3 has 15 residues. Deletions cut 4 bases from V and 0 bases from J, with 13 bases between. CDR3 protein: CAWKRGDRSGNTIYF. CDR3 nucleotide sequence: TGTGCCTGGAAAAGGGGCGACCGCTCTGGAAACACCATATATTTT.

As DNA, the CDR3 is TGTGCCACCAGCAGAGAAATAACTCTTAATGAAGCTTTCTTT. Amino acid sequence: CATSREITLNEAFF. The chain is built from TRBV15 and TRBJ1-1; D ambiguous. The CDR3 is 14 amino acids. Germline CDR1 and CDR2: LNHNV and YYDKDF (reference sequence). The V gene lost 0 bases and the J gene lost 7 bases, with 12 bases spanning the gap.

The chain couples TRBV2 to TRBJ1-4, with D possibly matching TRBD1 (5 bases). The CDR3 has 14 residues. CDR1 is SNHLY and CDR2 is FYNNEI in the germline V gene. The V gene lost 3 bases and the J gene lost 4 bases, with 9 bases spanning the gap. In DNA form, the CDR3 reads TGTGCCAGCAGTGACACGGGGGGTAATGAAAAACTGTTTTTT. Its translation: CASSDTGGNEKLFF.

This chain uses TRBV27 with TRBJ1-1; D is perhaps TRBD1 (6 bases). V was pared by 6 bases and J by 0 bases, with 11 bases between. The CDR3 covers 14 residues. The germline V gene has CDR1 MNHEY and CDR2 SMNVEV (reference sequence). CDR3 nucleotide sequence: TGTGCCAGCAGAGTGACAGGATTGAACACTGAAGCTTTCTTT. Translating gives CASRVTGLNTEAFF.

The chain carries TRBV18 and TRBJ1-3; D is perhaps TRBD1 (5 bases). Germline V gene lookup returns CDR1 KGHSH and CDR2 LQKENI. V was shortened by 2 bases and J by 0 bases, with 17 bases between the two germline ends. This CDR3 comprises 18 residues. The CDR3 DNA reads TGTGCCAGCTCACCAACGGTAACCCAGGGCAGCTCTGGAAACACCATATATTTT. This gives the protein CASSPTVTQGSSGNTIYF.

The V call is TRBV5-1, the J call TRBJ2-7; 7 bases are a match to TRBD1. J lost 9 bases, V lost 1 base, and 7 bases had no gene match. The CDR3 sequence is 13 residues long. Germline CDR1 and CDR2: SGHRS and YFSETQ. CDR3 amino acids: CASSLTTGDGQYF. In nucleotides, the CDR3 is TGCGCCAGCAGCTTGACAACAGGGGATGGGCAGTACTTC.

In its sample, this clone was seen once. The chain uses TRBV19 and TRBJ2-3, with TRBD2 matching 11 bases. CDR3 length: 16 residues. V lost 6 bases, J lost 2 bases, and 7 bases stayed unmatched. CDR1 and CDR2 (germline): LNHDA, SQIVND (reference sequence). The DNA of the CDR3 is TGTGCCAGTAGGGTCGGGACTAGCGGCTACACAGATACGCAGTATTTT. This codes for CASRVGTSGYTDTQYF.

Notes on this clone: Different DNA sequences within this sample yield the same CDR3. V and J are TRBV5-6 and TRBJ1-1; possible D gene TRBD1, 5 bases. Between the trimmed V and J ends, which lost 2 bases and 4 bases, there was a span of 12 bases. The V gene's germline CDR1 is SGHDT and CDR2 YYEEEE. This CDR3 contains 14 residues. The CDR3 is CASSLAGMGTEAFF. In DNA form, the CDR3 reads TGTGCCAGCAGCTTAGCAGGGATGGGCACTGAAGCTTTCTTT.

The CDR3 coding sequence is TGTGCCAGCTCACCAACCAGGACTAGCGGGAACAATGAGCAGTTCTTC. Amino acid sequence: CASSPTRTSGNNEQFF. The genes are TRBV18 and TRBJ2-1, with 12 bases identical to TRBD2. This CDR3 has 16 amino acids. Germline trimming cut 2 bases from V and 5 bases from J; bases unmatched to any gene: 4. CDR1 and CDR2 (germline): KGHSH, LQKENI.

The CDR3 nucleotides read TGTGCCAGTAGTTTTCGGGCGAGGTCTAGCGGAAACAATGAGCAGTTCTTC. Translating gives CASSFRARSSGNNEQFF. The V and J genes are TRBV19 and TRBJ2-1, with TRBD2 matching over 7 bases. V trimming: 5 bases; J trimming: 5 bases; junction bases outside the gene matches: 15. CDR1 is LNHDA and CDR2 is SQIVND in the germline V gene (reference sequence). The CDR3 totals 17 residues. The variable domain in full, completed from reference TRBV19 and TRBJ2-1, reads DGGITQSPKYLFRKEGQNVTLSCEQNLNHDAMYWYRQDPGQGLRLIYYSQIVNDFQKGDIAEGYSVSREKKESFPLTVTSAQKNPTAFYLCASSFRARSSGNNEQFFGPGTRLTVL.

This chain connects TRBV6-4 to TRBJ1-5, with D perhaps TRBD1 (5 bases). The ends were cut back, 3 bases at V and 4 bases at J, with 7 bases in the middle. The CDR3 contains 13 residues. Germline V gene data show CDR1 as MRHNA and CDR2 as SNTAGT. CDR3 nucleotides: TGTGCCAGCAGTGAACAGGAGAATCAGCCCCAGCATTTT. It is translated as CASSEQENQPQHF.

The chain employs TRBV30 and TRBJ1-5; D gene unclear. Germline V CDR1 and CDR2: GTSNPN, SVGIG (reference sequence). This CDR3 has 12 amino acids. V lost 3 bases, J lost 2 bases, and 5 bases lay in between. The CDR3 loop reads CAWRAGNQPQHF. The CDR3 bases are TGTGCCTGGAGGGCTGGCAATCAGCCCCAGCATTTT. Based on the CDR3 plus reference TRBV30 and TRBJ1-5, the full variable domain is SQTIHQWPATLVQPVGSPLSLECTVEGTSNPNLYWYRQAAGRGLQLLFYSVGIGQISSEVPQNLSASRPQDRQFILSSKKLLLSDSGFYLCAWRAGNQPQHFGDGTRLSIL.